Included here is one T cell receptor beta chain sequence, with context. The data originate from a study of blood T cell repertoires in COVID-19. The CDR3 contains 12 residues. Trimming left V 8 bases short and J 8 bases short, with 12 bases between. CDR1 and CDR2 from the germline V gene are LNHDA and SQIVND (reference sequence). The assay was immunoSEQ multiplex PCR, and TCRdb's table has in-frame clones only and misses some. The profile shows some 200,000 clones, 80% to 90% of them singletons. The sequence was obtained from a woman in her late teens or twenties in a cohort exposed to, infected with or recovered from COVID-19 (not recorded which). The J gene is TRBJ2-2, the V gene TRBV19; a possible D gene is TRBD2 (5 bases). Sequences were obtained from PBMCs or T cells enriched from blood (not recorded which). This CDR3 reads CASGERAGELFF. In DNA, the CDR3 is TGTGCCAGTGGAGAGAGGGCGGGGGAGCTGTTTTTT.